Each of the 25 T cell receptor beta chains below was sequenced from the same sample in a study of shared clonotypes between healthy human individuals. Sequencing was performed with immunoSEQ multiplex PCR; in TCRdb, only in-frame clones are kept and a portion is missing. The sample has about 1 million clones, roughly 75% seen once. The sequencing sample was made of memory CD4+ T cells sorted from blood. Sample subset: CD45RA-negative fraction. These receptor sequences come from a young man in good health.

The chain joins TRBV27 to TRBJ1-2, with 7 bases fitting TRBD1. The CDR3 covers 15 residues. Germline CDR1 and CDR2: MNHEY and SMNVEV (reference sequence). The J segment lost 3 bases and the V segment lost 5 bases, leaving 9 bases of the junction unmatched. The CDR3 region is CASSTRATGDYGYTF. CDR3 bases: TGTGCCAGCAGTACGAGAGCAACAGGGGACTATGGCTACACCTTC.

This clone was observed a few times. The J gene is TRBJ2-7, the V gene TRBV18, with TRBD1 identical over 7 bases. The ends lost 2 bases at V and 1 base at J; junction bases unmatched: 2. There are 14 residues in the CDR3. CDR1 KGHSH and CDR2 LQKENI come from the germline V gene. CDR3 in DNA: TGTGCCAGCTCACCAGTGACAGGGTCCTACGAGCAGTACTTC. Amino acid sequence: CASSPVTGSYEQYF.

The chain combines TRBV5-4 with TRBJ1-6; no firm D call. Trimming removed 4 bases from V and 8 bases from J, with 10 bases in between. The CDR3 sequence is 13 residues long. CDR1 and CDR2 from the germline V gene are SGHNT and YYREEE (reference sequence). CDR3 protein: CASSPYKDSPLHF. The CDR3 DNA is TGTGCCAGCAGCCCCTATAAGGATTCACCCCTCCACTTT.

This clone has more than one count but fewer than ten. The chain combines TRBV19 with TRBJ1-2; D is unclear. Trimming removed 10 bases from V and 6 bases from J, with 18 bases in between. The germline gives CDR1 LNHDA, CDR2 SQIVND (reference sequence). CDR3 length: 13 amino acids. The CDR3 loop is CATSLMTSNGYTF. The DNA for the CDR3 is TGTGCCACCTCGCTAATGACAAGTAATGGCTACACCTTC. The full variable domain, in which reference TRBV19 and TRBJ1-2 provide the parts outside the CDR3, is DGGITQSPKYLFRKEGQNVTLSCEQNLNHDAMYWYRQDPGQGLRLIYYSQIVNDFQKGDIAEGYSVSREKKESFPLTVTSAQKNPTAFYLCATSLMTSNGYTFGSGTRLTVV.

On this clone itself: A far larger clone is off by one base, so a read error is likely. Other DNA variants within this sample encode the same CDR3. The rearrangement joins TRBV28 to TRBJ1-5, with unresolved D. V gave up 3 bases and J gave up 0 bases, with 3 bases separating them. Germline CDR1 and CDR2: MDHEN and SYDVKM. This CDR3 comprises 13 residues. The CDR3 region is CASSLGSNQPQHF. The CDR3 DNA reads as TGTGCCAGCAGTTTGGGTAGCAATCAGCCCCAGCATTTT.

The CDR3 DNA sequence: TGTGCCAGTAGTGGACAAGGGACAGCTGGAAACACCATATATTTT. This codes for CASSGQGTAGNTIYF. The chain recombines TRBV19 with TRBJ1-3; 7 bases fit TRBD1. Trimming cost V 5 bases and J 2 bases; bases outside gene matches: 6. In germline, CDR1 is LNHDA, CDR2 SQIVND (reference sequence). The CDR3 totals 15 residues.

V gene TRBV5-3 combines with J gene TRBJ1-1, with a possible D match to TRBD1 (6 bases). TRBV5-3 is classed as an ORF, of uncertain function. V was shortened by 5 bases and J by 5 bases, with 19 bases between the two germline ends. This CDR3 is built from 15 residues. The CDR3 sequence: CARRNTGLRKTEAFF. CDR3 DNA sequence: TGTGCCAGAAGGAACACAGGGCTTCGAAAAACTGAAGCTTTCTTT.

The chain uses TRBV14 and TRBJ2-1; TRBD1 agrees at 7 bases. There are 16 residues in the CDR3. Germline CDR1 reads SGHDN; CDR2 reads FVKESK. The trim removed 3 bases at V and 0 bases at J, leaving 5 bases unmatched. The CDR3, as DNA: TGTGCCAGCAGCCACATACAGGGGATCTCCTACAATGAGCAGTTCTTC. It yields the protein CASSHIQGISYNEQFF.

This chain connects TRBV6-5 to TRBJ2-3; 8 bases map to TRBD2. With 7 bases clipped from V and 2 bases from J, the junction kept 8 bases outside the gene matches. Germline loops: CDR1 MNHEY, CDR2 SVGAGI. The CDR3 extends over 15 amino acids. The CDR3 loop is CASKLIAGSTDTQYF. CDR3 DNA sequence: TGTGCCAGCAAATTGATAGCGGGATCCACAGATACGCAGTATTTT.

The chain links TRBV11-2 to TRBJ2-7; TRBD2 matches at 7 bases. Germline assignment: CDR1 SGHAT and CDR2 FQNNGV. This CDR3 region has 16 residues. J lost 4 bases, V lost 2 bases, and 11 bases had no gene match. CDR3 nucleotides: TGTGCCAGCAGCTTACTTGGCGCTAGCGGCAGGTACGAGCAGTACTTC. Translation: CASSLLGASGRYEQYF.

V is TRBV19 and J is TRBJ1-4; D not resolved. V lost 6 bases, J lost 8 bases, and 19 bases lay in between. The germline V gene encodes CDR1 LNHDA and CDR2 SQIVND (reference sequence). The CDR3 runs to 15 residues. As DNA, the CDR3 is TGTGCCAGTAGGCCTCCACGCCCGGAGGTGGAAAAACTGTTTTTT. Translated: CASRPPRPEVEKLFF.

This clone was seen a single time. This may be a read error, as it is one base from a much larger clone. The V gene is TRBV5-1, the J gene TRBJ2-7; 12 bases match TRBD2. J lost 7 bases, V lost 4 bases, and 3 bases had no gene match. Looked up from germline, CDR1 is SGHRS and CDR2 is YFSETQ. This CDR3 comprises 13 residues. For the CDR3, the DNA is TGCGCCAGCAGCCAGGGGACTAGCGGGGAGCAGTACTTC. Protein sequence: CASSQGTSGEQYF.

This rearrangement joins TRBV2 to TRBJ2-1, with 7 nucleotides matching TRBD1. This CDR3 has 13 amino acids. With 6 bases clipped from V and 9 bases from J, the junction kept 8 bases outside the gene matches. Germline loops: CDR1 SNHLY, CDR2 FYNNEI. CDR3 bases: TGTGCCAGCAGCGGCCAGGGGGTAGTTGAGCAGTTCTTC. It encodes CASSGQGVVEQFF.

This rearrangement joins TRBV9 to TRBJ1-4; D is undetermined. CDR1 is SGDLS and CDR2 is YYNGEE in the germline V gene. This CDR3 is 12 amino acids long. V shed 5 bases and J shed 7 bases, with 9 bases lying between them. CDR3 DNA: TGTGCCAGCAGTCTCGACCTTGAAAAACTGTTTTTT. It specifies CASSLDLEKLFF.

Only a few counts were recorded for this clone. This chain joins TRBV12-5 and TRBJ1-1; 8 bases fit TRBD1. The CDR3 runs 12 residues. Looked up from germline, CDR1 is LGHNT and CDR2 is FRNRAP. J lost 9 bases, V lost 1 base, and 1 base had no gene match. This CDR3 reads CASGLGTGKAFF. The DNA for the CDR3 is TGTGCTAGTGGTTTGGGGACAGGGAAAGCTTTCTTT.

This clone was detected a few times. V gene TRBV5-1 combines with J gene TRBJ2-7, with 10 bases that match TRBD1. Germline V gene lookup returns CDR1 SGHRS and CDR2 YFSETQ. J gave up 5 bases and V 4 bases, and 9 bases lay outside the gene matches. CDR3 length: 15 residues. The CDR3 nucleotides read TGCGCCAGCAGCGGGGGGGACAGGGGAGAGGACGAGCAGTACTTC. Protein: CASSGGDRGEDEQYF.

The J gene is TRBJ1-5, the V gene TRBV7-8; D call uncertain. Germline CDR1 is SGHVS and CDR2 is FQNEAQ. This CDR3 comprises 19 residues. The V and J ends lost 0 bases and 1 base respectively, with 19 bases between them. The DNA of the CDR3 is TGTGCCAGCAGCTTAGCGGAACGTACCTACCTTCGCAGCAATCAGCCCCAGCATTTT. It encodes CASSLAERTYLRSNQPQHF.

The rearrangement uses TRBV6-5 and TRBJ1-1; maybe TRBD1 (6 bases). Trimming stripped 7 bases from V and 4 bases from J, with 16 bases between. Germline values: CDR1 MNHEY, CDR2 SVGAGI. The CDR3 runs to 14 residues. CDR3 bases: TGTGCCAGCAACTTACAGGGTGGGGGCACTGAAGCTTTCTTT. Amino acid sequence: CASNLQGGGTEAFF.

This clone has just a few counts. The V gene is TRBV27, the J gene TRBJ1-1; weak D call: TRBD1 (5 bases). The germline CDR1 and CDR2 sequences are MNHEY and SMNVEV (reference sequence). Trimming took off 6 bases at V and 5 bases at J, with 22 bases between the two ends. The CDR3 loop spans 16 amino acids. CDR3 bases: TGTGCCAGCAGCTTCGATAGGTATCCCGCAGGGACTGAAGCTTTCTTT. Translated, it gives CASSFDRYPAGTEAFF.

This clone occurred once. The genes are TRBV19 and TRBJ2-5; 7 bases fit TRBD2. The CDR3 is 13 amino acids. The germline V gene encodes CDR1 LNHDA and CDR2 SQIVND (reference sequence). Losses at the gene ends were 4 bases for V and 1 base for J; bases not matched to a gene: 0. The CDR3 bases are TGTGCCAGTAGTACGGGGGGCCAAGAGACCCAGTACTTC. Its protein is CASSTGGQETQYF.

CDR3 nucleotides: TGTGCCAGCAGTTGGGGGACTAGCACAGATACGCAGTATTTT. Its protein product is CASSWGTSTDTQYF. The J gene is TRBJ2-3, the V gene TRBV7-3, with D possibly matching TRBD2 (6 bases). Trimming removed 6 bases from V and 0 bases from J, with 10 bases in between. The CDR3 is 14 residues long. Germline V gives CDR1 SGHTA, CDR2 FQGTGA.

This clone showed up many times. The V gene is TRBV10-3, the J gene TRBJ2-5; D possibly uses TRBD1 or TRBD2 (6 bases each). The V gene's germline CDR1 is ENHRY and CDR2 SYGVKD. The ends were cut back, 6 bases at V and 3 bases at J, with 11 bases in the middle. The CDR3 loop spans 13 amino acids. CDR3 in amino acids: CAISSRGEETQYF. The DNA for the CDR3 is TGTGCCATCAGCTCTAGGGGGGAAGAGACCCAGTACTTC.

V usage is TRBV5-1 and J usage is TRBJ2-3; TRBD2 is a possible D gene (5 bases). V was trimmed by 2 bases and J by 1 base, leaving 11 bases between them. CDR1 is SGHRS, CDR2 YFSETQ, per germline. CDR3 length: 15 residues. CDR3 residues: CASSFNGRGTDTQYF. The CDR3, as DNA: TGCGCCAGCAGCTTTAACGGGCGGGGCACAGATACGCAGTATTTT.

The chain recombines TRBV9 with TRBJ2-3; D possibly corresponds to TRBD2 (5 bases). Germline CDR1 SGDLS, CDR2 YYNGEE. Trimming removed 2 bases from V and 0 bases from J, with 10 bases in between. The CDR3 has 15 residues. CDR3 in DNA: TGTGCCAGCAGCGTTTCCGGGGTGAGCACAGATACGCAGTATTTT. Protein sequence: CASSVSGVSTDTQYF.

J is TRBJ1-2 and V is TRBV18; 9 bases line up with TRBD1. This CDR3 spans 14 amino acids. Trimming at V came to 4 bases and at J to 4 bases, leaving 4 bases not matched to a gene. Per the germline V gene, CDR1 is KGHSH and CDR2 is LQKENI. The CDR3 nucleotides read TGTGCCAGCTCACTCGACAGGGGGGTCTATGGCTACACCTTC. It translates to CASSLDRGVYGYTF.